The 16 T cell receptor beta chains below all came from one sample that was sequenced in a study of tumor and adjacent non-tumor tissue in lung cancer. A modified ARM-PCR protocol with three rounds of nested PCR amplified TCRbeta. MiXCR, run by TCRdb on the multiplex PCR reads, gives a single entry per CDR3 protein. This sample has 90,000 to 110,000 distinct CDR3 sequences, with more than 60% found just once. This sample's RNA came from whole unsorted tissue. The sample comprised lung tumor tissue. The receptors originated from a woman in her fifties or sixties with non-small cell lung cancer.

The sample holds one count of this clonotype. A read error is likely, as this CDR3 ends without the conserved phenylalanine or tryptophan. V and J are TRBV6-5 and TRBJ2-2; 10 bases map to TRBD2. The CDR3 covers 18 residues. Germline V gives CDR1 MNHEY, CDR2 SVGAGI. This CDR3 is CASSYSMTTSGNTGELFI. The CDR3 nucleotides are TGTGCCAGCAGTTACTCGATGACCACTAGCGGGAACACCGGAGAGCTGTTTATT.

As for this clonotype: Sequence at one end of the junction differs from germline and may be a read error. This chain links TRBV6-6 with TRBJ2-1, with D perhaps matching TRBD2 (5 bases). The CDR3 is 14 residues long. Germline values: CDR1 MNHNY, CDR2 SVGAGI (reference sequence). The CDR3 bases are TGTGTCAGCAGAATGGGGAGCTCCTACAATGAGCAGTTCTTC. This encodes CVSRMGSSYNEQFF.

A word on this clonotype: Likely a read error: the CDR3 ends without its conserved phenylalanine or tryptophan. The chain combines TRBV11-2 with TRBJ2-3, with D maybe TRBD2 (5 bases). CDR3 length: 15 residues. Germline assignment: CDR1 SGHAT and CDR2 FQNNGV. V lost 9 bases to trimming and J lost 2 bases, with 18 bases between them. The CDR3: CASSATETATDTQYL. The CDR3, as DNA: TGTGCCAGTAGCGCCACTGAGACGGCCACAGATACGCAGTATTTG.

On this clonotype itself: At one end the junction does not follow the germline gene, possibly because of a read error. The gene calls are TRBV20-1 and TRBJ2-5; TRBD1 is a possible D gene (6 bases). This CDR3 has 16 residues. Per the germline V gene, CDR1 is DFQATT and CDR2 is SNEGSKA (reference sequence). The CDR3 nucleotides are TGCAGTGCTCCCCAAGGGGGTAGCAGATCGCATGAGACCCAATACTTC. The encoded protein is CSAPQGGSRSHETQYF.

The sample holds one count of this clonotype. Mismatch with germline at one junction end may stem from a read error. The chain carries TRBV6-1 and TRBJ1-3; no clear D. The germline CDR1 and CDR2 sequences are MNHNS and SASEGT. CDR3 length: 18 residues. CDR3 DNA: TGTGCCAGCAGTGAAGCGCTTCTGGGCAGCGCGGTTGGAAACATCATATATTTT. Its translation: CASSEALLGSAVGNIIYF.

On this clonotype itself: The junction shows a germline mismatch at one end, possibly a read error. The J gene is TRBJ2-1, the V gene TRBV6-5; TRBD2 agrees at 9 bases. This CDR3 comprises 15 residues. CDR1 is MNHEY and CDR2 is SVGAGI in the germline V gene. CDR3 DNA sequence: TGTGCCAGCAGTTACTCGAGCGGGAGGATCAATGAGCACTTCTTC. The encoded protein is CASSYSSGRINEHFF.

As concerns this clonotype: The conserved phenylalanine or tryptophan is not found at the CDR3 terminus, so this likely reflects a read error. This chain joins TRBV5-4 and TRBJ1-3; no definite D call. The germline V gene encodes CDR1 SGHNT and CDR2 YYREEE (reference sequence). This CDR3 region has 16 residues. Deletions cut 5 bases from V and 0 bases from J, with 15 bases between. CDR3 in amino acids: CASSHRARGSGNTIYS. The CDR3 DNA reads as TGTGCCAGCAGTCATCGGGCCAGAGGCTCTGGAAACACCATATATTCT.

A remark on this clonotype: Mismatch with germline at one junction end may stem from a read error. This chain joins TRBV6-5 and TRBJ2-7; D tentatively reads TRBD1 or TRBD2 (5 bases each). CDR3 length: 13 residues. Germline CDR1 is MNHEY and CDR2 is SVGAGI. CDR3: CASSYTQRDERYF. The CDR3 region has the DNA TGTGCCAGCAGTTACACCCAACGGGACGAGCGGTACTTC.

Only one count was recorded for this clonotype. Just one base apart from a much larger clone, this may be a read error. The chain combines TRBV12-3 or TRBV12-4 with TRBJ2-3; the D call may be TRBD1 or TRBD2 (5 bases each). The CDR3 runs to 15 residues. The CDR3 sequence is CASTLWGSSTDTQYF. The DNA of the CDR3 is TGTGCCAGCACTTTATGGGGGAGTAGCACAGATACGCAGTATTTT.

The gene calls are TRBV6-2 or TRBV6-3 and TRBJ2-7, with D possibly TRBD1 on 6 matching bases. This CDR3 is built from 16 residues. Per germline, CDR1 MNHEY and CDR2 SVGEGT. Trimming took 3 bases from V and 4 from J, leaving 19 bases between them. CDR3 protein: CASSYPGTPVLYEQYF. Here the CDR3 DNA reads TGTGCCAGCAGTTATCCTGGGACACCGGTGCTGTACGAGCAGTACTTC.

With regard to this clonotype: Since a much larger clone is just one base distant, this may be a read error. V and J are TRBV6-5 and TRBJ2-7; D could derive from TRBD1 or TRBD2 (6 bases each). Germline CDR1 reads MNHEY; CDR2 reads SVGAGI. This CDR3 has 15 residues. The CDR3 nucleotides read TGTGTCAGCAGGGGAGGACGGTTGAGCTCCTACGAGCAGTACTTC. Its protein product is CVSRGGRLSSYEQYF.

On this clonotype: A read error may account for a junction end that differs from germline. The V gene is TRBV20-1, the J gene TRBJ1-4; tentatively, D is TRBD1 (6 bases). The germline V gene encodes CDR1 DFQATT and CDR2 SNEGSKA (reference sequence). CDR3 length equals 19 residues. The CDR3 DNA is TGCAGTGCTAGATTTGGGGAGCCCGGGGGGGGCGAAACAAATGAAAAAATGTTTTTT. Its protein product is CSARFGEPGGGETNEKMFF.

Of note for this clonotype: Since no conserved phenylalanine or tryptophan closes the CDR3, a read error is the likely cause. The chain is built from TRBV11-1 and TRBJ2-2; unclear D gene. CDR1 and CDR2 from the germline V gene are SGHAT and FQDESV (reference sequence). The V gene lost 5 bases and the J gene lost 4 bases, with 20 bases spanning the gap. The CDR3 contains 17 residues. The CDR3: CASSPRLAEESTGELFL. The CDR3 DNA follows: TGTGCCAGCAGCCCGCGACTTGCGGAAGAATCCACCGGGGAGCTGTTTTTA.

About this clonotype: At one boundary the junction diverges from the germline segment, which might be a read error. The V call is TRBV7-9, the J call TRBJ1-4; no clear D gene. Germline V gene sequence: CDR1 SEHNR, CDR2 FQNEAQ (reference sequence). The length of the CDR3 is 14 residues. The CDR3 sequence is CANSHGRANEKLFF. The CDR3 DNA reads TGTGCCAACAGCCACGGACGGGCTAATGAAAAGCTGTTTTTT. Filled out from reference TRBV7-9 and TRBJ1-4, the complete variable domain reads DTGVSQNPRHKITKRGQNVTFRCDPISEHNRLYWYRQTLGQGPEFLTYFQNEAQLEKSRLLSDRFSAERPKGSFSTLEIQRTEQGDSAMYLCANSHGRANEKLFFGSGTQLSVL.

As regards this clonotype: At one end the junction does not follow the germline gene, possibly because of a read error. The chain recombines TRBV20-1 with TRBJ1-2; D possibly corresponds to TRBD1 (6 bases). Per germline, CDR1 DFQATT and CDR2 SNEGSKA (reference sequence). This CDR3 spans 12 amino acids. CDR3 DNA: TGCAGTGCGGGCAGGGGTAGATATGGTTACACCTTC. This codes for CSAGRGRYGYTF.

A remark on this clonotype: A read error may explain this, as a much larger clone is one base away. The V gene is TRBV20-1, the J gene TRBJ1-5; 9 nucleotides line up with TRBD1. The CDR3 is 14 amino acids. CDR1 is DFQATT, CDR2 SNEGSKA, per germline (reference sequence). Here the CDR3 reads CSAMTGGGNQPKHF. The CDR3 DNA reads as TGCAGTGCTATGACAGGGGGAGGCAATCAGCCCAAGCATTTT.